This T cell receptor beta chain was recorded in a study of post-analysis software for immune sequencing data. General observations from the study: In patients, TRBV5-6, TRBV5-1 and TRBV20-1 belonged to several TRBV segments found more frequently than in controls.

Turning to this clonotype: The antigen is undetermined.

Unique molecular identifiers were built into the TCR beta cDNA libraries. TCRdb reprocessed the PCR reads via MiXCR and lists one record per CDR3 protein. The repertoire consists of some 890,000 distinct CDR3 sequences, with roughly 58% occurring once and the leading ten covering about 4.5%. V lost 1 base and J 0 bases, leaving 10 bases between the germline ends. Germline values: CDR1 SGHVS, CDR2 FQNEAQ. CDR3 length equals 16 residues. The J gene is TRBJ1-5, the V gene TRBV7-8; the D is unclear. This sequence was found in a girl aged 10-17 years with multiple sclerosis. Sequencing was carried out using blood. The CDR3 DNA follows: TGTGCCAGCAGCTTAGTGGCAGGCAATAGCAATCAGCCCCAGCATTTT. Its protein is CASSLVAGNSNQPQHF.